The 2 T cell receptor beta chains in this list originate from one sample, sequenced in a study of identical twins. TCRdb recomputed calls from the 5' RACE reads with MiXCR, one row per CDR3 protein. The sample records more than 1.5 million distinct CDR3 sequences, 25% to 35% being singletons. The source material was cord blood. These receptors were collected from a newborn girl in good health.

In the case of this clonotype: One junction end does not reproduce the germline sequence, and a read error may be involved. V gene TRBV19 combines with J gene TRBJ2-3; D unclear. Germline CDR1 and CDR2: LNHDA and SQIVND (reference sequence). This CDR3 comprises 13 residues. CDR3 protein: CACSIPSTDTQYF. In DNA, the CDR3 is TGTGCCTGTAGTATTCCGAGCACAGATACGCAGTATTTT.

This chain joins TRBV28 and TRBJ1-5; D remains unclear. V dropped 6 bases and J dropped 5 bases, with 11 bases sitting between them. The CDR3 length is 13 residues. Germline V gives CDR1 MDHEN, CDR2 SYDVKM. The CDR3 region has the DNA TGTGCCAGCAGCTCCCAACCTGATCAGCCCCAGCATTTT. It encodes CASSSQPDQPQHF. Combining the CDR3 with reference TRBV28 and TRBJ1-5 gives the whole variable domain DVKVTQSSRYLVKRTGEKVFLECVQDMDHENMFWYRQDPGLGLRLIYFSYDVKMKEKGDIPEGYSVSREKKERFSLILESASTNQTSMYLCASSSQPDQPQHFGDGTRLSIL.